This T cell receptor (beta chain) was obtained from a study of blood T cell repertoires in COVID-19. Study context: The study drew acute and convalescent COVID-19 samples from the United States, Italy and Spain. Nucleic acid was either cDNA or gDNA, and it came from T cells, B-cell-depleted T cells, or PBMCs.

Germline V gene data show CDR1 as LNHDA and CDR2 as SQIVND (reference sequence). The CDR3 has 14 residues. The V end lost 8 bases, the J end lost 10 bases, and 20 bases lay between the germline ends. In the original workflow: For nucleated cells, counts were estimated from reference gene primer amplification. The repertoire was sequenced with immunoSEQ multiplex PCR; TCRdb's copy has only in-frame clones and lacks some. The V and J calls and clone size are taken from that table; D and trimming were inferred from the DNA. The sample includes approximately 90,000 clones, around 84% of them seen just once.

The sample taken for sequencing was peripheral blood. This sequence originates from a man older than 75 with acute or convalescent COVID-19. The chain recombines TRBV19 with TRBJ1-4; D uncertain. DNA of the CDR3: TGTGCCAGTCATAGTCGTGGTAGAAATATAAAACTGTTTTTT. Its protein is CASHSRGRNIKLFF. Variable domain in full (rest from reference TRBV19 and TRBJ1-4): DGGITQSPKYLFRKEGQNVTLSCEQNLNHDAMYWYRQDPGQGLRLIYYSQIVNDFQKGDIAEGYSVSREKKESFPLTVTSAQKNPTAFYLCASHSRGRNIKLFFGSGTQLSVL.